This TCR beta chain was documented in a study of blood T cell repertoires in COVID-19 (dated by TCRdb to 2018 to 2021). Background on the whole study: For ImmuneRACE Cohort 3, a participant was defined as recovered based on two consecutive negative NP/OP PCR tests, clearance by a healthcare professional, or resolution of symptoms. Collaborator samples came from the United States, Italy and Spain and covered acute and convalescent phases of COVID-19. The material from the prospective study consisted of cDNA or gDNA derived from T cells, B-cell-depleted T cells, or PBMCs. The dataset comprised deeply sampled blood TCRbeta repertoires from subjects exposed to, actively infected with, or recovered from COVID-19. The repertoires were released in a freely available public database intended as a resource for research on the immune response to SARS-CoV-2. The samples were drawn from the first 160 participants of the ongoing ImmuneRACE study and from over 950 subjects provided by 6 global collaborators. The sample metadata nearly always contained a de-identified subject ID, COVID-19 status, age in years and sex. Where available, HLA class I and class II types were taken from metadata supplied by the sample provider and were not determined by assay-based typing. General study outcomes and caveats: The amount of clinical and demographic metadata varied by source and participant and was provided uncurated.

CDR3 length: 16 amino acids, cysteine to phenylalanine. The read is trimmed to its CDR3 DNA, 48 bases read in frame from base 1. Via the germline V gene (reference sequence), CDR1 is MNHEY and CDR2 SMNVEV. Trimming accounts for 4 bases at V and 1 base at J, while the number of junction bases matched to no gene is 6. Participants in the prospective study were aged about 18 to 100 years, lived in 24 United States geographic areas, and enrolled through a virtual design. In the prospective study, participants were assigned to cohorts based on the clinical history participants reported in a screening survey and a study questionnaire. Each participant in the prospective study had whole blood, serum and a nasopharyngeal or oropharyngeal swab collected by mobile phlebotomists. Additional blood draws and questionnaires over an approximately 2-month period could optionally be provided by prospective study participants. Before DNA extraction, prospective study blood samples were shipped either frozen or at room temperature.

TCRbeta CDR3 regions were amplified from genomic DNA using the immunoSEQ Assay, a bias-controlled multiplex PCR. Per the original workflow: Within the assay, amplification of reference gene primers was used to estimate how many nucleated cells each sample contained. To quantify the absolute abundance of each unique TCRbeta CDR3 rearrangement, sequence reads were collapsed and filtered. For each sample, productive Simpson clonality was calculated as the square root of Simpson's diversity index across productive rearrangements. Here the immuneACCESS table is served through TCRdb, limited to in-frame sequences with V and J called. Missing clones are a known gap in these copies; in checked studies unresolved V genes cover under half, and the rest lacks a known reason. The V and J calls and the clone size are those of that table, but D and trimming were determined from the DNA. The sample data list hundreds of thousands of clones, and over 75% of these were observed just once. The top ten constitute approximately 1.9% of the sample.

A remark on this clone: Which antigen it targets is not known. No per-base quality is available; no much larger clone lies one base away.

The sequenced sample consisted of PBMCs or T cells enriched from blood (not recorded which). The receptor comes from a man between 35 and 55 years old in a cohort exposed to, infected with or recovered from COVID-19 (not recorded which). The V and J segments used are TRBV27 and TRBJ2-7, with TRBD2 matching 11 junction bases. The nucleotide sequence is given as TGTGCCAGCAGTTACCACGGGACTAGCGGTTCCTACGAGCAGTACTTC. It is translated as CASSYHGTSGSYEQYF.